This passage covers 9 T cell receptor beta chains from one sample sequenced in a study of identifying expanded T cells in peripheral blood. Measured with immunoSEQ multiplex PCR; TCRdb has only the in-frame clones, and not every one. The sample consists of under 110,000 clones, 70% to 90% of them appearing once. The sample was blood. All receptors derive from a person aged 18-69 years in good health.

The chain is built from TRBV2 and TRBJ2-3; possible D gene TRBD2, 7 bases. The CDR3 sequence is 15 residues long. CDR1 is SNHLY, CDR2 FYNNEI, per germline. Trimming took 7 bases from V and 4 from J, leaving 18 bases between them. The DNA of the CDR3 is TGTGCCAGCACCGAAGGGGGGGGGCCTGCAGATACGCAGTATTTT. This gives the protein CASTEGGGPADTQYF. Based on the CDR3 plus reference TRBV2 and TRBJ2-3, the full variable domain is EPEVTQTPSHQVTQMGQEVILRCVPISNHLYFYWYRQILGQKVEFLVSFYNNEISEKSEIFDDQFSVERPDGSNFTLKIRSTKLEDSAMYFCASTEGGGPADTQYFGPGTRLTVL.

This clone was detected once. The gene calls are TRBV18 and TRBJ2-3, with D possibly being TRBD1 (5 bases). The germline V and J ends were trimmed by 3 bases and 3 bases, with 13 bases remaining between them. This CDR3 spans 15 amino acids. Germline CDR1 reads KGHSH; CDR2 reads LQKENI. Written as DNA, the CDR3 is TGTGCCAGCTCACCCCCCAGGGCCACGACAGATACGCAGTATTTT. Residues: CASSPPRATTDTQYF. The full variable domain, rest sourced from reference TRBV18 and TRBJ2-3, is NAGVMQNPRHLVRRRGQEARLRCSPMKGHSHVYWYRQLPEEGLKFMVYLQKENIIDESGMPKERFSAEFPKEGPSILRIQQVVRGDSAAYFCASSPPRATTDTQYFGPGTRLTVL.

This sequence joins TRBV10-3 and TRBJ2-7; TRBD1 matches at 7 bases. Germline CDR1 is ENHRY and CDR2 is SYGVKD. This CDR3 comprises 13 residues. J gave up 3 bases and V 10 bases, and 9 bases lay outside the gene matches. The CDR3 sequence: CATHRGADYEQYF. In nucleotides, the CDR3 is TGTGCCACCCACAGGGGCGCAGACTACGAGCAGTACTTC.

This chain joins TRBV7-9 and TRBJ1-2, with D uncertain. V lost 5 bases to trimming and J lost 10 bases, with 17 bases between them. Germline assignment: CDR1 SEHNR and CDR2 FQNEAQ (reference sequence). This CDR3 has 13 amino acids. In DNA form, the CDR3 reads TGTGCCAGCAGCCCGGGGAACTTCCCACCCTACACCTTC. It yields the protein CASSPGNFPPYTF.

The chain has TRBV19 and TRBJ1-5; D unresolved. Per the germline V gene, CDR1 is LNHDA and CDR2 is SQIVND (reference sequence). V was cut by 7 bases and J by 0 bases, with 13 bases left in between. CDR3 length equals 15 residues. The CDR3 loop reads CASTFVGNSNQPQHF. The CDR3 nucleotides read TGTGCCAGTACCTTCGTGGGTAATAGCAATCAGCCCCAGCATTTT.

The sample holds one count of this clone. The chain joins TRBV5-5 to TRBJ1-1; unclear D gene. Between the trimmed V and J ends, which lost 2 bases and 6 bases, there was a span of 14 bases. The V gene's germline CDR1 is SGHKS and CDR2 YYEKEE (reference sequence). This CDR3 is built from 14 residues. This chain's CDR3 is CASSFTLDGSEAFF. In nucleotides, the CDR3 is TGTGCCAGCAGCTTTACCTTGGATGGGTCTGAAGCTTTCTTT.

This sequence joins TRBV11-2 and TRBJ2-1, with 13 bases identical to TRBD2. CDR1 and CDR2 from the germline V gene are SGHAT and FQNNGV. The trim removed 5 bases at V and 4 bases at J, leaving 8 bases unmatched. The CDR3 has 17 amino acids. CDR3 sequence: CASSASGTSGVYNEQFF. The DNA of the CDR3 is TGTGCCAGCAGCGCTTCCGGGACTAGCGGGGTTTACAATGAGCAGTTCTTC.

The sample holds one count of this clone. The chain carries TRBV7-8 and TRBJ2-4, with 14 bases aligning to TRBD2. CDR3 length: 16 amino acids. Germline loops: CDR1 SGHVS, CDR2 FQNEAQ. The V segment lost 2 bases and the J segment 5 bases; nucleotides outside the gene matches: 2. The CDR3 nucleotides are TGTGCCAGCAGCTTATCGGGACTAGCGGGGGAAAACATTCAGTACTTC. Protein: CASSLSGLAGENIQYF.

V gene TRBV10-2 combines with J gene TRBJ1-3; 7 nucleotides match TRBD1. The CDR3 length is 15 residues. The junction had 6 bases not matched to a gene; V was cut back by 3 bases and J by 4 bases. CDR1 and CDR2 (germline): WSHSY, SAAADI. CDR3 nucleotide sequence: TGCGCCAGCAGTGACCCTCAACAGGGGGGAAACACCATATATTTT. Its translation is CASSDPQQGGNTIYF.